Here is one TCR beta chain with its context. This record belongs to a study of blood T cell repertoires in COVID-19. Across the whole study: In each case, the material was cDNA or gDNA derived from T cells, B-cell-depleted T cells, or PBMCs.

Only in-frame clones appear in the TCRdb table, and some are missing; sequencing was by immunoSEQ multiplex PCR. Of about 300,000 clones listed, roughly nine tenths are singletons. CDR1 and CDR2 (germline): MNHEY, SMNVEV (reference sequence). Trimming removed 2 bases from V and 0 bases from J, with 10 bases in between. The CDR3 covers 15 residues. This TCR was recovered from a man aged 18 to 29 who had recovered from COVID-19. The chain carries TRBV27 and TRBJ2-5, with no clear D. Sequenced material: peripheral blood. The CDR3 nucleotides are TGTGCCAGCAGTTTAGGATCCCGGGACCAAGAGACCCAGTACTTC. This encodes CASSLGSRDQETQYF.